This T cell receptor beta chain was observed in a study of cytomegalovirus exposure and HLA in healthy donors. V was shortened by 2 bases and J by 7 bases, with 9 bases between the two germline ends. Looked up from germline, CDR1 is MNHEY and CDR2 is SMNVEV (reference sequence). The CDR3 is made up of 14 amino acids. Measured with immunoSEQ multiplex PCR; TCRdb has only the in-frame clones, and not every one. The sample lists 150,000 to 200,000 clones, around 80% occurring once. In this sample, this clone turned up a few times. This TCR was recovered from a woman aged 25 to 39 in good health and CMV-seronegative. Sequencing was done on a sample of PBMCs. The chain couples TRBV27 to TRBJ1-6; D remains unclear. The CDR3 protein is CASSLRLMNSPLHF. CDR3 nucleotides: TGTGCCAGCAGTTTACGACTGATGAATTCACCCCTCCACTTT.